These T cell receptor beta chains were read from a single sample in a study of beta chain features in type 1 diabetes. The method was immunoSEQ multiplex PCR; TCRdb's version includes in-frame clones alone and lacks a portion of them. The data hold about 620,000 clones, with roughly a sixth observed a single time. The sample comprised naive CD4+ T cells from blood. These receptors were obtained from a man younger than 35 in good health. CDR3s include the opening cysteine and the closing phenylalanine or tryptophan. D genes are given only for firm matches. Only part of the rows carry a size: once, few, many, or a class if the clone is expanded.

>-|few|TRBJ1-1|TRBV11-2
TGTGCCAGCAGCTTAGAAGGCGGAGGTGCGGCTGAAGCTTTCTTT
CASSLEGGGAAEAFF
>-|few|TRBJ2-5|TRBV7-3
TGTGCCAGCAGCCGCACCACAAAAGAGACCCAGTACTTC
CASSRTTKETQYF
>-|few|TRBJ1-2|TRBV5-1
TGCGCCAGCAGCTTGGGACCGAGCTATGGCTACACCTTC
CASSLGPSYGYTF
>TRBD1|-|TRBJ1-3|TRBV7-9
TGTGCCAGCAGCGCGGGACAGGAAAAGAGCTCTGGAAACACCATATATTTT
CASSAGQEKSSGNTIYF
>TRBD2|once|TRBJ2-5|TRBV28
TGTGCCAGCAGTTTAAGGCGGGAGAAAGAGACCCAGTACTTC
CASSLRREKETQYF
>TRBD2|-|TRBJ2-7|TRBV5-4
TGTGCCAGCAGCCGCAGCGGTGGGAGGGACGAGCAGTACTTC
CASSRSGGRDEQYF
>-|-|TRBJ1-5|TRBV7-9
TGTGCCAGCAGCTTAACGCGGGGACCCGGGCCCCAGCATTTT
CASSLTRGPGPQHF
>-|few|TRBJ2-4|TRBV7-2
TGTGCCAGCACCCTAGAGGGGGGTTTAGCCAAAAACATTCAGTACTTC
CASTLEGGLAKNIQYF
>-|few|TRBJ1-2|TRBV28
TGTGCCAGCAGCTCCGGACAGCTGGGCCTAGGTGGCTACACCTTC
CASSSGQLGLGGYTF
>-|-|TRBJ2-2|TRBV6-5
TGTGCCAGCAGTCAACGACGCGGGGAGCTGTTTTTT
CASSQRRGELFF
>-|-|TRBJ2-7|TRBV5-6
TGTGCCAGCAGCTTGTTTTCGCTCTCCTACGAGCAGTACTTC
CASSLFSLSYEQYF
>TRBD2|few|TRBJ2-3|TRBV6-5
TGTGCCAGCAGTTTAGGCGGGAGAGGTACAGATACGCAGTATTTT
CASSLGGRGTDTQYF
>-|-|TRBJ2-2|TRBV18
TGTGCCAGCTCACGTCCCGGGGAGCTGTTTTTT
CASSRPGELFF
>-|-|TRBJ1-4|TRBV28
TGTGCCAGTACAACTAATGAAAAACTGTTTTTT
CASTTNEKLFF
>TRBD2|few|TRBJ2-2|TRBV7-2
TGTGCCAGCAGCCAAGCGGGATGGCCCGGGGAGCTGTTTTTT
CASSQAGWPGELFF
>TRBD1|-|TRBJ2-7|TRBV11-2
TGTGCCAGCAGCTTATCCCAATCCCAGGGGGCGAGCTCCTACGAGCAGTACTTC
CASSLSQSQGASSYEQYF
>TRBD1|-|TRBJ2-1|TRBV9
TGTGCCAGCAGTCCGCAGTGGGGAGGACAGGGTCGTCATGAGCAGTTCTTC
CASSPQWGGQGRHEQFF
>-|-|TRBJ2-7|TRBV7-2
TGTGCCAGCAGCTTACAATCAGGGGTGAGCTACGAGCAGTACTTC
CASSLQSGVSYEQYF
>TRBD1|-|TRBJ1-2|TRBV4-3
TGCGCCAGCAGCCCCGGCCGACAGGGGCCACCCGATGGCTACACCTTC
CASSPGRQGPPDGYTF
>-|once|TRBJ1-2|TRBV19
TGTGCGTCCGGCCTTGGGAACTATGGCTACACCTTC
CASGLGNYGYTF
>-|few|TRBJ1-1|TRBV5-1
TGCGCCAGCAGCTTCGTGGGCGCGGGCACTGAAGCTTTCTTT
CASSFVGAGTEAFF
>-|-|TRBJ2-6|TRBV28
TGTGCCAGCAGTTCCGGGGACAACTCTGGGGCCAACGTCCTGACTTTC
CASSSGDNSGANVLTF
>TRBD2|-|TRBJ2-1|TRBV7-3
TGTGCCAGCAACGGGAGGTCTAAAAATGAGCAGTTCTTC
CASNGRSKNEQFF
>TRBD1|-|TRBJ2-1|TRBV6-1
TGTGCCAGCAGTGGTCCCGGGACAGGGGCCTACAATGAGCAGTTCTTC
CASSGPGTGAYNEQFF
>TRBD1|few|TRBJ1-2|TRBV4-2
TGTGCCAGCAGCCAACCGGACAGGGCCTTCTATGGCTACACCTTC
CASSQPDRAFYGYTF
>-|once|TRBJ1-5|TRBV19
TGTGCCAGTAGTATTGCGATTCCCAATCAGCCCCAGCATTTT
CASSIAIPNQPQHF
>TRBD2|-|TRBJ2-7|TRBV7-2
TGTGCCAGCAGCCCGAACCGACTAGCGGGGGGCCACTCCTACGAGCAGTACTTC
CASSPNRLAGGHSYEQYF
>-|few|TRBJ1-1|TRBV21-1
TGTGCCAGCAGCAAACCGGACAAGAACACTGAAGCTTTCTTT
CASSKPDKNTEAFF
>-|-|TRBJ2-1|TRBV15
TGTGCCACCAGCAGATACCAGTGGAGCTCCTACAATGAGCAGTTCTTC
CATSRYQWSSYNEQFF
>-|-|TRBJ1-4|TRBV6-5
TGTGCCAGCGGGGAACGAGTCGCAACTAATGAAAAACTGTTTTTT
CASGERVATNEKLFF
>-|few|TRBJ2-3|TRBV7-9
TGTGCCAGCAGCGTCACAGATACGCAGTATTTT
CASSVTDTQYF
>-|few|TRBJ2-6|TRBV21-1
-
CASSKWGQGTKPGANVLTF
>-|-|TRBJ1-1|TRBV15
TGTGCCACCAGCAGAGGGCCGACAGTACTGAACACTGAAGCTTTCTTT
CATSRGPTVLNTEAFF
>-|many|TRBJ2-1|TRBV14
TGTGCCAGCAGCCAAAACAATGAGCAGTTCTTC
CASSQNNEQFF
>TRBD2|few|TRBJ2-1|TRBV4-2
TGTGCCAGCAGCCATCCAAGGGAGGAGGGGATCGGGAGGGGTGAGCAGTTCTTC
CASSHPREEGIGRGEQFF
>-|few|TRBJ1-2|TRBV29-1
TGCAGCGTCATACCGACGGGACTCCAGGGTGGCTACACCTTC
CSVIPTGLQGGYTF
>-|few|TRBJ2-1|TRBV7-3
TGTGCCAGCAGCCCGTACGGCAATGAGCAGTTCTTC
CASSPYGNEQFF
>-|few|TRBJ1-2|TRBV20-1
TGCAGTGCTAGAAGCAGGGCGGGCTACACCTTC
CSARSRAGYTF
>-|few|TRBJ1-2|TRBV7-2
TGTGCCAGCAGCTTTGGGGCCGCTACCTCTAACTATGGCTACACCTTC
CASSFGAATSNYGYTF
>-|-|TRBJ2-5|TRBV2
TGTGCCAGCAGGCGTAGCGAGCAAGAGACCCAGTACTTC
CASRRSEQETQYF
>TRBD1|few|TRBJ2-3|TRBV7-9
TGTGCCAGCATTAGACAGGGCACGTTGGACACAGATACGCAGTATTTT
CASIRQGTLDTDTQYF
>-|few|TRBJ1-1|TRBV9
TGTGCCAGCAGCGTGGGGTTTTCGGGGCGGGTGACTGAAGCTTTCTTT
CASSVGFSGRVTEAFF
>-|few|TRBJ2-7|TRBV6-5
TGTGCCAGCAGTTACGGGCCCTACGAGCAGTACTTC
CASSYGPYEQYF
>-|-|TRBJ2-7|TRBV7-2
TGTGCCAGCAGCCCCGGACGGGACTTAACCTACGAGCAGTACTTC
CASSPGRDLTYEQYF
>TRBD2|-|TRBJ2-5|TRBV7-9
TGTGCCAGCAGGCTGACTAGCGGGAGAAAAGAGACCCAGTACTTC
CASRLTSGRKETQYF
>-|-|TRBJ2-1|TRBV12-5
TGTGCTAGTGGTTTGGGACGTCTTCTGGGGAATTCTGTCGATGAGCAGTTCTTC
CASGLGRLLGNSVDEQFF
>-|-|TRBJ1-2|TRBV2
TGTGCCAGCAGGTCGTGGCCGGCGGGCTATGGCTACACCTTC
CASRSWPAGYGYTF
>-|-|TRBJ2-1|TRBV30
TGTGCCTGGAGTGTAAGGGCAGGCAATGAGCAGTTCTTC
CAWSVRAGNEQFF
>-|-|TRBJ2-7|TRBV5-4
TGTGCCAGCAGCTTGGAGAACAGGGCCCACGAGCAGTACTTC
CASSLENRAHEQYF
>-|few|TRBJ2-5|TRBV2
TGTGCCAGCCTGACCGGGTCGGAGACCCAGTACTTC
CASLTGSETQYF
>-|-|TRBJ1-2|TRBV18
TGTGCCAGCTCTCGGCTGGGGGGAGAAGGCTACACCTTC
CASSRLGGEGYTF
>TRBD2|-|TRBJ2-1|TRBV11-2
TGTGCCAGCAGCTTACGACTAGCGGGAGGAGCCAATGAGCAGTTCTTC
CASSLRLAGGANEQFF
>-|few|TRBJ1-5|TRBV7-6
TGTGCCAGCAGCTTAGGGGATAATCGAAATCAGCCCCAGCATTTT
CASSLGDNRNQPQHF
>-|-|TRBJ1-5|TRBV5-1
TGCGCCAGCAGCCAACCCCCCAGGGGATTTAGCAATCAGCCCCAGCATTTT
CASSQPPRGFSNQPQHF
>TRBD2|-|TRBJ2-1|TRBV4-3
TGCGCCAGCTCTTTGACTAGCGGTACCTACAATGAGCAGTTCTTC
CASSLTSGTYNEQFF
>-|-|TRBJ1-2|TRBV6-6
TGTGCCAGCAGTTACGGCAGGGACTATGGCTACACCTTC
CASSYGRDYGYTF